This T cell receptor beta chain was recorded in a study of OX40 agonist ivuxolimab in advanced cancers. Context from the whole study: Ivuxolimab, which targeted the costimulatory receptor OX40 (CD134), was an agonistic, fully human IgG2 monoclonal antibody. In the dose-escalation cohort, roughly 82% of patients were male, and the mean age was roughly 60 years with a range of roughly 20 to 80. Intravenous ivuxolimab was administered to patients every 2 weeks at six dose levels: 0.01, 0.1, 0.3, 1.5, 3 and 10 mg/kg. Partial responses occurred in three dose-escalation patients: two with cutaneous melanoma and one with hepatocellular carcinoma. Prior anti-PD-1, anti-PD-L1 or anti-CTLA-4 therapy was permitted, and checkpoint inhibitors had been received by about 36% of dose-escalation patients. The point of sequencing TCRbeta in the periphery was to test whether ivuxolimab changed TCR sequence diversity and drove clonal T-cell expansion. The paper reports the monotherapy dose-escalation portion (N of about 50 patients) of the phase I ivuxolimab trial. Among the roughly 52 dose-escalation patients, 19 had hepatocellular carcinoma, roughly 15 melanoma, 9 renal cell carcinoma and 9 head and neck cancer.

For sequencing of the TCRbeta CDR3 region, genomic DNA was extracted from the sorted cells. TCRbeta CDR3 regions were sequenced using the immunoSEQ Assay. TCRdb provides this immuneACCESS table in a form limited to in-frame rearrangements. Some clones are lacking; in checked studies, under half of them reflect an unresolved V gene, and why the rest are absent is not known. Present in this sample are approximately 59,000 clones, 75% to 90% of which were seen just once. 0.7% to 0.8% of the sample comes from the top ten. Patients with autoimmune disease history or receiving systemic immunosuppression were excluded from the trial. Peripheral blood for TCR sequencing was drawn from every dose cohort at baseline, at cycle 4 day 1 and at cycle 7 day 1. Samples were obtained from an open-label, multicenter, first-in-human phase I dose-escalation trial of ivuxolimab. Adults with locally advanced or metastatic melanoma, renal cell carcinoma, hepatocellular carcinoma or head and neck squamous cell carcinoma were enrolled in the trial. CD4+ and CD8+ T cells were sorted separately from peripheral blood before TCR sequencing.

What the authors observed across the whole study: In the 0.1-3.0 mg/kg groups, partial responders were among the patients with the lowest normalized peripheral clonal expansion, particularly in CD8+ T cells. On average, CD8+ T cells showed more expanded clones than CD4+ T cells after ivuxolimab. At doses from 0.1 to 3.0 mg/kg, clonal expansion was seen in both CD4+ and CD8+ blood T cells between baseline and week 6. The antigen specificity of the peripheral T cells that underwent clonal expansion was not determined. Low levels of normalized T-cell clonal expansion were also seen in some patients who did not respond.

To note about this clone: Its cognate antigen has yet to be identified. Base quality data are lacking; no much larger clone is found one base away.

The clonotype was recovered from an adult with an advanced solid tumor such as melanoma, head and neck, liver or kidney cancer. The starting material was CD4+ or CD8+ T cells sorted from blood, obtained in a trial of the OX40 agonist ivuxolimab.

The CDR3 is CSVGDSIAKNIQYF. The DNA sequence is as follows: TGCAGCGTGGGAGACAGTATAGCCAAAAACATTCAGTACTTC. The chain links TRBV29-1 with TRBJ2-4; the D gene could be TRBD1 or TRBD2, each one agreeing over 5 bases. The CDR3 spans 14 residues, from the cysteine through the phenylalanine. CDR3 DNA is the only sequence kept; it has 42 bases, read in frame from the first base. V and J lose 6 bases and 0 bases, and a span of 12 bases separates them. CDR1 and CDR2 are read off the germline V gene as SQVTM and ANQGSEA.